This T cell receptor beta chain was recovered during a study of early T cells in non-severe SARS-CoV-2 infection. Study information: Chains were not paired, and sequencing was done on bulk RNA from unsorted whole blood.

TCRdb called the 5' RACE reads again in MiXCR, with one record for every CDR3 protein. Among 75,000 to 90,000 distinct CDR3 sequences listed, roughly 6% were seen once. A few counts support this clonotype. Germline CDR1 is DFQATT and CDR2 is SNEGSKA (reference sequence). J gave up 1 base and V 3 bases, and 9 bases lay outside the gene matches. The CDR3 is 16 residues long. The sequencing sample was made of whole blood. J is TRBJ2-3 and V is TRBV20-1; TRBD2 aligns across 8 bases. This sequence was found in an adult who was a healthcare worker with PCR-confirmed SARS-CoV-2 infection or an uninfected control (not recorded which). The CDR3 DNA follows: TGCAGTGCTAGCCCAAAGGGGCGGGGGGGCACAGATACGCAGTATTTT. This sequence encodes CSASPKGRGGTDTQYF.